Listed below are T cell receptor beta chains from one sample, sequenced in a study of shared clonotypes between healthy human individuals. The method was immunoSEQ multiplex PCR; TCRdb's version includes in-frame clones alone and lacks a portion of them. Among over a million clones, approximately 98.5% were seen once, and the ten largest hold 0.3% to 0.45%. What was sequenced was naive CD4+ T cells sorted from blood. These receptors were collected from a young man in good health. CDR3s include the opening cysteine and the closing phenylalanine or tryptophan. The D gene is left open where the match is weak. Clone sizes are given selectively: once, few, many, or a class where the clone is expanded.

size	D	J	V	DNA	CDR3
NA	NA	TRBJ2-7	TRBV21-1	TGTGCCAGCAGCAAAGGAGCGGGAGCCTCCTACGAGCAGTACTTC	CASSKGAGASYEQYF
NA	TRBD1	TRBJ1-2	TRBV19	TGTGCCAGTAGTCCCCAGGGACAGGACTATGGCTACACCTTC	CASSPQGQDYGYTF
NA	NA	TRBJ2-2	TRBV11-2	TGTGCCAGCAGCTCCCCCCGGGACCCGGAAGCCGGGGAGCTGTTTTTT	CASSSPRDPEAGELFF
once	NA	TRBJ2-7	TRBV7-2	TGTGCCAGCAGCTTTAGGGGGGCCTACGAGCAGTACTTC	CASSFRGAYEQYF
once	TRBD1	TRBJ2-7	TRBV6-5	TGTGCCAGCAGCCAGAACCGGGACAGGTCCTACGAGCAGTACTTC	CASSQNRDRSYEQYF
NA	NA	TRBJ2-5	TRBV7-2	TGTGCCAGCAGCTTCGGGCGGTACCAAGAGACCCAGTACTTC	CASSFGRYQETQYF
NA	NA	TRBJ1-5	TRBV7-8	TGTGCCAGCAGCCAAAGGGGTGTGAGCAATCAGCCCCAGCATTTT	CASSQRGVSNQPQHF
NA	TRBD1	TRBJ2-3	TRBV18	TGTGCCAGCTCCCTCCGGACAGGGAGCACAGATACGCAGTATTTT	CASSLRTGSTDTQYF
NA	TRBD1	TRBJ2-7	TRBV5-1	TGCGCCAGCAGCGAAGTCATAGGGACAGGCTCCTACGAGCAGTACTTC	CASSEVIGTGSYEQYF
NA	TRBD1	TRBJ2-3	TRBV6-1	TGTGCCAGTGACAGGGAGAGCACAGATACGCAGTATTTT	CASDRESTDTQYF
NA	NA	TRBJ1-2	TRBV11-3	TGTGCCAGCAGCTTAGGGGGAGGTTTATCTGGTGGCTACACCTTC	CASSLGGGLSGGYTF
NA	NA	TRBJ1-5	TRBV30	TGTGCCTGGAGTGGTAAGGGGCTCCATAATCAGCCCCAGCATTTT	CAWSGKGLHNQPQHF
NA	NA	TRBJ1-5	TRBV25-1	TGTGCCAGCGCCGGGGCAGGGGTGACTAATCAGCCCCAGCATTTT	CASAGAGVTNQPQHF
NA	NA	TRBJ2-5	TRBV28	TGTGCCAGCAGTTTTTGGCGGGCACTGCAAGAGACCCAGTACTTC	CASSFWRALQETQYF
NA	NA	TRBJ1-3	TRBV5-5	TGTGCCAGCAGCACGAACACCGGGGGGGTGAGCTCTGGAAACACCATATATTTT	CASSTNTGGVSSGNTIYF
NA	NA	TRBJ1-5	TRBV28	TGTGCCAGCAGTTTCCAGGGTAGCAGGGAGCCCCAGCATTTT	CASSFQGSREPQHF
NA	TRBD1	TRBJ1-1	TRBV5-4	TGTGCCAGCAGCCTCCCGGGACAGGGGCGGTGGACTGAAGCTTTCTTT	CASSLPGQGRWTEAFF
NA	NA	TRBJ2-7	TRBV7-9	TGTGCCAGCAGCTTTGGGGGATCCTCCTACGAGCAGTACTTC	CASSFGGSSYEQYF
NA	NA	TRBJ2-1	TRBV18	TGTGCCAGCTCACCGTCGACGGCAGGGGGGGATGAGCAGTTCTTC	CASSPSTAGGDEQFF
once	TRBD1	TRBJ1-2	TRBV9	TGTGCCAGCAGCGCACCGGGACAGGGAGCACATAACTATGGCTACACCTTC	CASSAPGQGAHNYGYTF
once	TRBD1	TRBJ2-6	TRBV5-1	TGCGCCAGCCGAGACAGGGGTGGGGCCAACGTCCTGACTTTC	CASRDRGGANVLTF
NA	TRBD2	TRBJ2-1	TRBV19	TGTGCCAGTAGTATTTCCGGACTAGCAGTGACCAATGAGCAGTTCTTC	CASSISGLAVTNEQFF
NA	NA	TRBJ2-7	TRBV29-1	TGCAGCGGCCCGTATTTGGCGAATGCCTACGAGCAGTACTTC	CSGPYLANAYEQYF
NA	TRBD1	TRBJ2-7	TRBV6-1	TGTGCCAGCAGTGCACAGGGGGCGGGAGCTGGGGAGCAGTACTTC	CASSAQGAGAGEQYF
NA	NA	TRBJ1-5	TRBV2	TGTGCCAGCAGTGGACAGGAAAATCAGCCCCAGCATTTT	CASSGQENQPQHF
NA	NA	TRBJ2-7	TRBV4-1	TGCGCCAGCAGTCGAACCGGGACAACCTCCTACGAGCAGTACTTC	CASSRTGTTSYEQYF
NA	TRBD2	TRBJ2-5	TRBV10-3	TGTGCCATCAGTGACCCGGGACTAGCGGGAGTAGAGACCCAGTACTTC	CAISDPGLAGVETQYF
NA	NA	TRBJ2-7	TRBV6-1	TGTGCCAGCAGTGAGGGACCCGCACCCTACGAGCAGTACTTC	CASSEGPAPYEQYF
NA	NA	TRBJ1-1	TRBV4-3	TGCGCCAGCAGCCAAGATCGACAGAATACTTTTAGTATGAACACTGAAGCTTTCTTT	CASSQDRQNTFSMNTEAFF
NA	TRBD2	TRBJ2-7	TRBV7-6	TGTGCCAGCAGCTTACGGGCGGCTAGCGGGGCCTACGAGCAGTACTTC	CASSLRAASGAYEQYF
NA	TRBD2	TRBJ2-1	TRBV19	TGTGCCACCAGACTAGCGGGCCCCCGTGGCGAGCAGTTCTTC	CATRLAGPRGEQFF
NA	NA	TRBJ2-7	TRBV15	TGTGCCACCAGCAGAGCTCGGGGCTCCTACGAGCAGTACTTC	CATSRARGSYEQYF
NA	NA	TRBJ2-3	TRBV5-4	TGTGCCAGCAGCCTTTCGTTCAATACGCAGTATTTT	CASSLSFNTQYF
once	NA	TRBJ2-6	TRBV29-1	TGCAGCGTGGGGGTATCTGGGGCCAACGTCCTGACTTTC	CSVGVSGANVLTF
NA	NA	TRBJ2-3	TRBV5-1	TGCGCCAGCAGCGAGCAGACAGCAGATACGCAGTATTTT	CASSEQTADTQYF
NA	TRBD1	TRBJ2-7	TRBV15	TGTGCCACCAGCCACTCCGGGGGACAGGGCTACGAGCAGTACTTC	CATSHSGGQGYEQYF
NA	NA	TRBJ2-1	TRBV11-2	TGTGCCAGCAGCTTTCCTGGACTACACAATGAGCAGTTCTTC	CASSFPGLHNEQFF
NA	TRBD2	TRBJ2-1	TRBV10-1	TGCGCCAGCAGCCCGGGGAGGGACTACAATGAGCAGTTCTTC	CASSPGRDYNEQFF
once	NA	TRBJ1-5	TRBV6-5	TGTGCCAGCTCACGTGGATTTGGGAGCAACCAGCCCCAGCATTTT	CASSRGFGSNQPQHF
NA	NA	TRBJ1-2	TRBV5-1	TGCGCCAGCAGCTTGCGGTGGGATAAAGATGGCTACACCTTC	CASSLRWDKDGYTF
NA	NA	TRBJ2-3	TRBV2	TGTGCCAGCAGTGGGTCAGGGGTTCCAGATACGCAGTATTTT	CASSGSGVPDTQYF
NA	NA	TRBJ1-2	TRBV9	TGTGCCAGCAGCGTAGAGGGAGGGATCGGCTACACCTTC	CASSVEGGIGYTF
NA	TRBD2	TRBJ2-7	TRBV14	TGTGCCAGCAGCATGCCGACTAGCGGGAGGATCTATCCCTACGAGCAGTACTTC	CASSMPTSGRIYPYEQYF
NA	NA	TRBJ2-1	TRBV27	TGTGCCAGCACCCCCGGGACCCTAAGGCCAATGGGTGAGCAGTTCTTC	CASTPGTLRPMGEQFF
once	NA	TRBJ2-7	TRBV10-3	TGTGCCATCAGCGACACCGCCTCTTACGAGCAGTACTTC	CAISDTASYEQYF
NA	NA	TRBJ2-7	TRBV30	TGTGCCTGGAGTGACCCCTACGAGCAGTACTTC	CAWSDPYEQYF
once	NA	TRBJ1-5	TRBV6-6	TGTGCCAGCAGTTACTCAGGGAAGGGCAATCAGCCCCAGCATTTT	CASSYSGKGNQPQHF
NA	TRBD2	TRBJ2-7	TRBV6-1	TGTGCCAGCATGCGGGGGGCGCGCTACGAGCAGTACTTC	CASMRGARYEQYF
NA	NA	TRBJ1-5	TRBV7-8	TGTGCCAGCAGCTTATCCCCTCCTCCCCCCAATCAGCCCCAGCATTTT	CASSLSPPPPNQPQHF
NA	NA	TRBJ2-7	TRBV4-1	TGCGCCAGCAGCCTGAGATGGGGGGCAGGGGTCTACGAGCAGTACTTC	CASSLRWGAGVYEQYF
once	NA	TRBJ1-4	TRBV4-1	TGCGCCAGCAGTGGCAGCCGGCGGGAAAAACTGTTTTTT	CASSGSRREKLFF
NA	NA	TRBJ2-1	TRBV6-1	TGTGCCAGCAGTGCCGTCCGGGAGCAGTTCTTC	CASSAVREQFF
NA	TRBD2	TRBJ2-7	TRBV2	TGTGCCAGCAGAAGTCGGACTAGCGGGAGCTACGAGCAGTACTTC	CASRSRTSGSYEQYF
NA	NA	TRBJ2-7	TRBV5-6	TGTGCCAGCAGCTTGGTGGGCGGGGCCTCCTACGAGCAGTACTTC	CASSLVGGASYEQYF